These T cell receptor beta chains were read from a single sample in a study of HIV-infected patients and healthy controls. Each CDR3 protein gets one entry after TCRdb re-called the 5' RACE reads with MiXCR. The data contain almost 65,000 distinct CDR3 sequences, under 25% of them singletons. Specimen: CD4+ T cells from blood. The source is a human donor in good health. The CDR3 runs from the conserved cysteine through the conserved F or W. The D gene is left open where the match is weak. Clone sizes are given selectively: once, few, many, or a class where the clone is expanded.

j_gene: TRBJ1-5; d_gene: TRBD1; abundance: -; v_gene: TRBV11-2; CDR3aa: CASSTGAGNQPQHF; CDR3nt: TGTGCCAGCAGCACAGGGGCGGGCAATCAGCCCCAGCATTTT
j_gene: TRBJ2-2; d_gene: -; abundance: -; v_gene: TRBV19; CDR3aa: CASSPDRTANTGELFF; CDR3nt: TGTGCCAGTAGTCCGGACAGAACCGCGAACACCGGGGAGCTGTTTTTT
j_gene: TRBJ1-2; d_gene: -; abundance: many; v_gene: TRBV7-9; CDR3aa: CASSLLLSWESHGYTF; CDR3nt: TGTGCCAGCAGCTTACTTTTGAGCTGGGAAAGCCATGGCTACACCTTC
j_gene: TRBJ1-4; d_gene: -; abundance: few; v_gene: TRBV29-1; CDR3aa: CSALGWNNEKLFF; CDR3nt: TGCAGCGCCCTTGGCTGGAATAATGAAAAACTGTTTTTT
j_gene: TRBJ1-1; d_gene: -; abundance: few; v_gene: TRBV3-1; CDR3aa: CASSHARNTEAFF; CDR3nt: TGTGCCAGCAGCCATGCTAGGAACACTGAAGCTTTCTTT
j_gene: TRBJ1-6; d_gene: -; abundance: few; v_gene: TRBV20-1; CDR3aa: CSAPPGPGDNSPLHF; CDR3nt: TGCAGTGCCCCCCCAGGCCCCGGCGATAATTCACCCCTCCACTTT
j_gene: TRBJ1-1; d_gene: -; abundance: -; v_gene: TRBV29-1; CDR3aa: CSVEGPHGNTEAFF; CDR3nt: TGCAGCGTTGAAGGCCCCCATGGGAACACTGAAGCTTTCTTT
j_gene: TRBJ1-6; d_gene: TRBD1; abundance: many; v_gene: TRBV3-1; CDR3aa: CASSQGQPNSPLHF; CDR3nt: TGTGCCAGCAGCCAGGGACAGCCTAATTCACCCCTCCACTTT
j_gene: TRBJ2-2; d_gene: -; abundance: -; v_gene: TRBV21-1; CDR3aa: CASSKNKYNRCLYTGELFF; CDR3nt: TGTGCCAGCAGCAAAAACAAGTATAACAGATGCCTGTACACCGGGGAGCTGTTTTTT
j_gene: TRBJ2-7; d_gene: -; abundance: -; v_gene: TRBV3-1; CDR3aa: CASSQTPQEQYF; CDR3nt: TGTGCCAGCAGCCAAACACCCCAGGAGCAGTACTTC
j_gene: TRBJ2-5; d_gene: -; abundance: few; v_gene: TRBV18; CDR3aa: CASSPPAGTGRTETQYF; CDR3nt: TGTGCCAGCTCACCGCCGGCCGGCACAGGGAGGACAGAGACCCAGTACTTC
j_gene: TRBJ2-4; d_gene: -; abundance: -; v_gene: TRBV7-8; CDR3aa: CASSLGEFFAKNIQYF; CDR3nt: TGTGCCAGCAGCTTAGGAGAGTTTTTCGCCAAAAACATTCAGTACTTC
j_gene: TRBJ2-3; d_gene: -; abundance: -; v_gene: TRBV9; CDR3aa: CASSVGVSGDTQYF; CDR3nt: TGTGCCAGCAGCGTTGGGGTCTCGGGAGATACGCAGTATTTT
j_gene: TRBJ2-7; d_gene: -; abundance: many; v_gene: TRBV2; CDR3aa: CASKYDGYEQYF; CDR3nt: TGTGCCAGCAAGTACGATGGCTACGAGCAGTACTTC
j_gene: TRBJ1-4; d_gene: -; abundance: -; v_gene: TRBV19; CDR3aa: CASRPGHGSTNEKLFF; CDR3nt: TGTGCCAGCCGGCCCGGACACGGCTCGACTAATGAAAAACTGTTTTTT
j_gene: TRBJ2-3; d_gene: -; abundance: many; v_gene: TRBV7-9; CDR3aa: CASSLGLGGVADTDTQYF; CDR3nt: TGTGCCAGCAGCTTAGGCCTCGGCGGGGTAGCTGACACAGATACGCAGTATTTT
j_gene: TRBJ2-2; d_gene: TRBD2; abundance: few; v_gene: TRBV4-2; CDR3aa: CASSPGLAGGTNTGELFF; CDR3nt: TGTGCCAGCAGCCCGGGACTAGCGGGAGGCACGAACACCGGGGAGCTGTTTTTT
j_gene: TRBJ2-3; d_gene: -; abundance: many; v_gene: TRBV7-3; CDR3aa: CASSLRSSPDTQYF; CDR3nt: TGTGCCAGCAGCTTAAGAAGCAGCCCAGATACGCAGTATTTT
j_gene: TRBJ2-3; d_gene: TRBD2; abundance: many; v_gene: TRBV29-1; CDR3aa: CSVERVAGVSTDTQYF; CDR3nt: TGCAGCGTTGAAAGGGTAGCGGGAGTCAGCACAGATACGCAGTATTTT
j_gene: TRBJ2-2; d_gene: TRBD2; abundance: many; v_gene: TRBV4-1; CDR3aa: CASSHQRGTGELFF; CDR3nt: TGCGCCAGCAGCCACCAGCGGGGAACCGGGGAGCTGTTTTTT
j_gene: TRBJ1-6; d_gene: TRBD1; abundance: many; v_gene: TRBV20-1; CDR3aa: CSASPGQNNSPLHF; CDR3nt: TGCAGTGCTAGCCCGGGACAGAATAATTCACCCCTCCACTTT
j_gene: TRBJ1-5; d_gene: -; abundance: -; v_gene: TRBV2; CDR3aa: CASSESAGEYQPQHF; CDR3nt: TGTGCCAGCAGTGAATCGGCAGGGGAATATCAGCCCCAGCATTTT
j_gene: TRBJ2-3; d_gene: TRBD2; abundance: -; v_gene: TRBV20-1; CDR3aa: CSARSSGGPLSGTQYF; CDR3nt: TGCAGTGCTAGGTCTAGCGGGGGCCCACTATCGGGTACGCAGTATTTT
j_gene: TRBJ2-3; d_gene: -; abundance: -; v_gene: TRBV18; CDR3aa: CASSSLGGGTDTQYF; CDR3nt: TGTGCCAGCTCAAGCCTAGGGGGAGGAACAGATACGCAGTATTTT
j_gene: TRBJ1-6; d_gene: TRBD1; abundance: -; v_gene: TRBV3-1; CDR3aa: CASSTDRGSSPLHF; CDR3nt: TGTGCCAGCAGCACCGACAGGGGGAGTTCACCCCTCCACTTT
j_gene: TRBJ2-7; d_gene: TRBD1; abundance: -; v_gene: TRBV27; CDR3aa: CASSYGGTGGFYEQYF; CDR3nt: TGTGCCAGCAGTTACGGGGGGACAGGGGGGTTCTACGAGCAGTACTTC
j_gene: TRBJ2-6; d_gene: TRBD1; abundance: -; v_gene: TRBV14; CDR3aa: CASSQAGTGNPGANVLTF; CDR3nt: TGTGCCAGCAGCCAAGCCGGGACAGGAAACCCCGGGGCCAACGTCCTGACTTTC
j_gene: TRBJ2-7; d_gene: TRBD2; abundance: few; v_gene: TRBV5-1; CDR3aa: CASSLAGLGTYEQYF; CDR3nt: TGCGCCAGCAGCCTGGCGGGACTAGGGACCTACGAGCAGTACTTC
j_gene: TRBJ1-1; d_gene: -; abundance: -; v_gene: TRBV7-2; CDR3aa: CASSSITAMMNTEAFF; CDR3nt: TGTGCCAGCAGTTCAATCACAGCTATGATGAACACTGAAGCTTTCTTT
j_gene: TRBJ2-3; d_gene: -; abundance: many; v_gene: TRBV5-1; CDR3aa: CASSLAFSVADTQYF; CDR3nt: TGCGCCAGCAGCTTGGCCTTTAGTGTCGCAGATACGCAGTATTTT
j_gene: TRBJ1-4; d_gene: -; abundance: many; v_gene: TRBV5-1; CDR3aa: CASSLGQQNEKLFF; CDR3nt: TGCGCCAGCAGCTTGGGACAGCAAAATGAAAAACTGTTTTTT
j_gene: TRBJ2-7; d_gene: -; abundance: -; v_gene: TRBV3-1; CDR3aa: CASSQSRYEQYF; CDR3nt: TGTGCCAGCAGCCAGTCTCGGTACGAGCAGTACTTC
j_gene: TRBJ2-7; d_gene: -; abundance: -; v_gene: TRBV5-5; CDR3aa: CASSLRGGEQYF; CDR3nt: TGTGCCAGCAGTTTACGGGGAGGCGAGCAGTACTTC
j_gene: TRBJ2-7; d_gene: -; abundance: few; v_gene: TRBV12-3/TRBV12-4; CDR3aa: CASSSIGTYEQYF; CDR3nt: TGTGCCAGCAGTTCGATCGGGACCTACGAGCAGTACTTC
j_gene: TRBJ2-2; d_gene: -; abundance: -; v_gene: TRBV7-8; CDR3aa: CASSSYLNTGELFF; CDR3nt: TGTGCCAGCAGCTCCTACTTGAACACCGGGGAGCTGTTTTTT
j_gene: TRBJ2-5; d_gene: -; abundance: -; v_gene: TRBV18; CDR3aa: CASSPGSGRRETQYF; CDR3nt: TGTGCCAGCTCACCAGGGTCGGGGAGACGAGAGACCCAGTACTTC
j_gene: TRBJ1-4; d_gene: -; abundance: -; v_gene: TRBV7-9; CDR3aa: CASSRGQNEKLFF; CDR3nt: TGTGCCAGCAGCCGTGGACAGAATGAAAAACTGTTTTTT
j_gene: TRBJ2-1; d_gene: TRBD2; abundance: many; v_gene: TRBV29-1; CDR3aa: CSGTSERYNEQFF; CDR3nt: TGCAGCGGGACTAGCGAGAGGTACAATGAGCAGTTCTTC
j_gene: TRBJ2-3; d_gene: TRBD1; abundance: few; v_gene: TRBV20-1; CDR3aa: CSARPPRTGLYTDTQYF; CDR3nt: TGCAGTGCTAGACCACCACGGACAGGGTTGTACACAGATACGCAGTATTTT
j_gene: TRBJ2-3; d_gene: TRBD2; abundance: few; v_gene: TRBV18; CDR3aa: CASSPNSASGRGDTQYF; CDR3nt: TGTGCCAGCTCACCGAACTCCGCGAGCGGGAGAGGTGATACGCAGTATTTT
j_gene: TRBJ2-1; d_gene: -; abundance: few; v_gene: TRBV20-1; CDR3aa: CSASWDSRNEQFF; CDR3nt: TGCAGTGCCAGCTGGGACTCGCGGAATGAGCAGTTCTTC
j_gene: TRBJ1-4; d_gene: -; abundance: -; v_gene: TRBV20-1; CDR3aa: CSVRKGGGVEKLFF; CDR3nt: TGCAGTGTCAGAAAGGGTGGGGGCGTCGAAAAACTGTTTTTT
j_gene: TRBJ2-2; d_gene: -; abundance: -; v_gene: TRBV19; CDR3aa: CASSISRSSTGELFF; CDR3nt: TGTGCCAGTAGTATCTCCAGGTCCTCCACCGGGGAGCTGTTTTTT